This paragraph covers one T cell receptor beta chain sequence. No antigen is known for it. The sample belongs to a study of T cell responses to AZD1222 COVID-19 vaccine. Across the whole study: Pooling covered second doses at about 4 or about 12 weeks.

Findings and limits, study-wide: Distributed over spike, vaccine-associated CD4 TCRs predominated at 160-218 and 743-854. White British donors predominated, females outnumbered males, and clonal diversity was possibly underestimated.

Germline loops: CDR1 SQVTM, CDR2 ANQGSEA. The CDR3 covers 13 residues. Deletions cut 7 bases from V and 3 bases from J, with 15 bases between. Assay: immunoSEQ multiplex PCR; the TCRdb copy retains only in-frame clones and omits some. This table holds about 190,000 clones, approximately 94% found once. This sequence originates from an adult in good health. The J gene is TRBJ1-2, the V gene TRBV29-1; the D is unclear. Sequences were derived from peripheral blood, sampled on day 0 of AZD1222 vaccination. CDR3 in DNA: TGCAGCGCTGTAGAGGAGAACTACTATGGCTACACCTTC. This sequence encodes CSAVEENYYGYTF.